This TCR beta chain originates from a study of long-term antiretroviral therapy in people with HIV. Study-level background: The immediate-ART recommendation dates to 2015, and the earliest samples predate it by about a decade.

Sequencing used immunoSEQ v3.0 at survey level. Measured with immunoSEQ multiplex PCR; TCRdb has only the in-frame clones, and not every one. The sample includes 27,000 or so clones, roughly four fifths of them seen just once. Findings and limits, study-wide: When set beside controls, HIV repertoires had CDR3 length ranges that were narrower. On ART adherence, viral resistance or therapy changes, no data were available.

This clone has just one count. Its cognate antigen is unknown. This CDR3 contains 15 residues. Looked up from germline, CDR1 is SGHNT and CDR2 is YYREEE (reference sequence). With 0 bases clipped from V and 5 bases from J, the junction kept 6 bases outside the gene matches. The material sequenced was unsorted PBMCs, taken 0.8 years before starting antiretroviral therapy. The sequence came from a man aged 18 to 30 with HIV. V gene TRBV5-4 combines with J gene TRBJ2-3; 7 bases map to TRBD2. CDR3: CASSLDWGGGDTQYF. CDR3 coding DNA: TGTGCCAGCAGCTTGGATTGGGGGGGTGGAGATACGCAGTATTTT.